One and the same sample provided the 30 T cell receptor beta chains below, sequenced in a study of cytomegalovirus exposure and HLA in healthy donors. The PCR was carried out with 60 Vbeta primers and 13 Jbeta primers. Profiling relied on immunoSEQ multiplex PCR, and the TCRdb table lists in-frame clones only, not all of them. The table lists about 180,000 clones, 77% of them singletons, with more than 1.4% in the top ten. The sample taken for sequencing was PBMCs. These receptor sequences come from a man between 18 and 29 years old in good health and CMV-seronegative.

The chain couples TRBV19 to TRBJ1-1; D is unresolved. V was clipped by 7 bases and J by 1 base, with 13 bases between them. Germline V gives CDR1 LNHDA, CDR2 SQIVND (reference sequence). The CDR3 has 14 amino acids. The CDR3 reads CASTHRGKNTEAFF. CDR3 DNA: TGTGCCAGTACCCACAGAGGGAAGAACACTGAAGCTTTCTTT.

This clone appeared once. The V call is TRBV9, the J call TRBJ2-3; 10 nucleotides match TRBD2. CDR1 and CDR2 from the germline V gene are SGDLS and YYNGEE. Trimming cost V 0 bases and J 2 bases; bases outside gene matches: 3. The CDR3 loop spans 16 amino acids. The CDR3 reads CASSVDSGGYTDTQYF. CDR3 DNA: TGTGCCAGCAGCGTAGATAGCGGGGGGTACACAGATACGCAGTATTTT.

CDR3 loop: CASSETGSFYEQYF. CDR3 bases: TGTGCCAGCAGTGAAACTGGTTCGTTTTACGAGCAGTACTTC. This sequence joins TRBV2 and TRBJ2-7; no clear D gene. The ends were cut back, 2 bases at V and 4 bases at J, with 12 bases in the middle. Per the germline V gene, CDR1 is SNHLY and CDR2 is FYNNEI. The CDR3 has 14 amino acids.

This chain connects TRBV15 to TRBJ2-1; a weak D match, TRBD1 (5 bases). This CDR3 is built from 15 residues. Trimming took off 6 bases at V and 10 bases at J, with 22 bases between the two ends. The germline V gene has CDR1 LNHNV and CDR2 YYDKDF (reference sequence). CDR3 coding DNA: TGTGCCACCAGGTTTTATAGGGGCGACGCAGGGGAGCAGTTCTTC. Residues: CATRFYRGDAGEQFF.

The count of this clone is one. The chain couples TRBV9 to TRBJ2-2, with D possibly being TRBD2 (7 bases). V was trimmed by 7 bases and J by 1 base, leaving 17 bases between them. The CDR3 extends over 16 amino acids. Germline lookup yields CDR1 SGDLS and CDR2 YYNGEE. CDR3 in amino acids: CASARGGRGNTGELFF. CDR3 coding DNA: TGTGCCAGCGCCCGAGGGGGGAGGGGGAACACCGGGGAGCTGTTTTTT.

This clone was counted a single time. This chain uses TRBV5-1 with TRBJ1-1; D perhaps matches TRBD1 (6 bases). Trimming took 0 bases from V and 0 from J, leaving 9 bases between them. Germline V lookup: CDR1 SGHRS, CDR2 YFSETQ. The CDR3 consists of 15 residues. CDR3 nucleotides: TGCGCCAGCAGCTTGGCAGGGGTTCTGAACACTGAAGCTTTCTTT. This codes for CASSLAGVLNTEAFF.

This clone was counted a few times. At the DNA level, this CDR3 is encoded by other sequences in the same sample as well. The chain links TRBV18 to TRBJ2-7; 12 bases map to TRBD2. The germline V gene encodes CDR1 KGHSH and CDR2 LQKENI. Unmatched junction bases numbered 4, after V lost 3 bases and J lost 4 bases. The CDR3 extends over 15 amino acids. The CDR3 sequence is CASSPRTSGAYEQYF. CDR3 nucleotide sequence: TGTGCCAGCTCACCGCGGACTAGCGGGGCATACGAGCAGTACTTC.

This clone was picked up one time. Here the CDR3 reads CASSVALAGEYTGELFF. In DNA form, the CDR3 reads TGTGCCAGCAGCGTAGCACTAGCGGGGGAATACACCGGGGAGCTGTTTTTT. The V call is TRBV9, the J call TRBJ2-2, with TRBD2 matching 11 bases. Losses at the gene ends were 0 bases for V and 3 bases for J; bases not matched to a gene: 4. This CDR3 comprises 17 residues. Germline-derived CDR1 and CDR2 are SGDLS and YYNGEE.

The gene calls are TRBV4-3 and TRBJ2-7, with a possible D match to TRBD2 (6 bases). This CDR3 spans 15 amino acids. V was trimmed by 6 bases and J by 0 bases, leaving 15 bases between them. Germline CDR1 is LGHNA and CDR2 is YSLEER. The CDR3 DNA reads TGCGCCAGCAGTAGAGGGACTCAAACCTCCTACGAGCAGTACTTC. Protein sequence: CASSRGTQTSYEQYF.

CDR3 bases: TGTGCCAGCAGCTTAACGTCAGGGGGTCGGACAGAGACCCAGTACTTC. Translated, it gives CASSLTSGGRTETQYF. The chain carries TRBV7-3 and TRBJ2-5, with TRBD1 matching 7 bases. Germline V gives CDR1 SGHTA, CDR2 FQGTGA. The ends lost 0 bases at V and 4 bases at J; junction bases unmatched: 8. The CDR3 covers 16 residues.

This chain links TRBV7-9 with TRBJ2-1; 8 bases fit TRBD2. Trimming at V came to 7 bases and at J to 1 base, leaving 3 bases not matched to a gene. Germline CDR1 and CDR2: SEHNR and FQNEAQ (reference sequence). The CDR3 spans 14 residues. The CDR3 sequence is CASIPGGSYNEQFF. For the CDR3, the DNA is TGTGCCAGCATCCCGGGAGGGTCCTACAATGAGCAGTTCTTC.

CDR3 DNA: TGTGCCAGCAGCCAGCGGACAGCAACTAATGAAAAACTGTTTTTT. As protein: CASSQRTATNEKLFF. The chain uses TRBV4-2 and TRBJ1-4, with D possibly being TRBD1 (6 bases). Germline values: CDR1 LGHNA, CDR2 YNFKEQ. The CDR3 consists of 15 residues. V gave up 3 bases and J gave up 0 bases, with 8 bases separating them.

The CDR3: CASSFRDPTSAGELFF. CDR3 DNA: TGTGCCAGCAGTTTCCGGGATCCGACAAGCGCCGGGGAGCTGTTTTTT. This chain links TRBV6-6 with TRBJ2-2; a weak D match, TRBD2 (5 bases). CDR1 is MNHNY and CDR2 is SVGAGI in the germline V gene (reference sequence). The CDR3 contains 16 residues. V shed 4 bases and J shed 6 bases, with 18 bases lying between them.

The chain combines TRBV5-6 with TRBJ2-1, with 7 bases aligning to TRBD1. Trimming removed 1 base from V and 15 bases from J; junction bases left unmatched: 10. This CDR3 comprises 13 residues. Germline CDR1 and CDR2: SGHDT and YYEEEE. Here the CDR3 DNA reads TGTGCCAGCAGCTTGTACAGGGGCCCACTTTGGTTCTTC. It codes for CASSLYRGPLWFF.

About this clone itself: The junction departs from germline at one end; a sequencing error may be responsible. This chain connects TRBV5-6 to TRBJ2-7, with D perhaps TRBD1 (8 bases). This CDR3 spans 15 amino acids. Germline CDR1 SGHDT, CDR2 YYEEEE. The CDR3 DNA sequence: TGTGCCAGCAGCTCTACAGGGGGGGAACGACTATTCAAAACCTTC. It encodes CASSSTGGERLFKTF.

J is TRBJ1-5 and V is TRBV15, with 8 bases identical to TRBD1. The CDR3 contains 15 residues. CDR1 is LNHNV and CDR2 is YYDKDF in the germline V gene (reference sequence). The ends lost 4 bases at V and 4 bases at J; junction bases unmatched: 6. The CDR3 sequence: CATSMTGERNQPQHF. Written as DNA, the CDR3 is TGTGCCACCAGCATGACAGGGGAGAGAAATCAGCCCCAGCATTTT.

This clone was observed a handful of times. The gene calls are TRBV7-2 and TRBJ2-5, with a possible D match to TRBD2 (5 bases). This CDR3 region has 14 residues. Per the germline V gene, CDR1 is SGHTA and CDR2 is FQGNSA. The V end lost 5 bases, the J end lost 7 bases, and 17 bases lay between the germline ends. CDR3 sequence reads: CASSHGPSEATQYF. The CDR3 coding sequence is TGTGCCAGCAGCCACGGGCCCTCGGAGGCGACCCAGTACTTC.

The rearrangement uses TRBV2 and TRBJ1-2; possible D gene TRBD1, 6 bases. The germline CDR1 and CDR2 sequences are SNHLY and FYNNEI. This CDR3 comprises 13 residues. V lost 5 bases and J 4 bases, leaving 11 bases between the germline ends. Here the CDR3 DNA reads TGTGCCAGCAGTACACAGGGATCCTATGGCTACACCTTC. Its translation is CASSTQGSYGYTF.

CDR3 bases: TGTGCCAGCAGCGAGGGAGCGGACTATGGCTACACCTTC. Its translation is CASSEGADYGYTF. This sequence joins TRBV7-2 and TRBJ1-2, with no clear D. Between the trimmed V and J ends, which lost 5 bases and 3 bases, there was a span of 10 bases. The CDR3 runs to 13 residues. Per germline, CDR1 SGHTA and CDR2 FQGNSA.

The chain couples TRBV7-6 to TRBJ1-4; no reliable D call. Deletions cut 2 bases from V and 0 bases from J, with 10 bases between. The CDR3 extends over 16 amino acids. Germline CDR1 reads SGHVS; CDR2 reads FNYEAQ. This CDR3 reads CASSLSSRATNEKLFF. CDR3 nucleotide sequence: TGTGCCAGCAGCTTAAGTTCCCGGGCAACTAATGAAAAACTGTTTTTT.

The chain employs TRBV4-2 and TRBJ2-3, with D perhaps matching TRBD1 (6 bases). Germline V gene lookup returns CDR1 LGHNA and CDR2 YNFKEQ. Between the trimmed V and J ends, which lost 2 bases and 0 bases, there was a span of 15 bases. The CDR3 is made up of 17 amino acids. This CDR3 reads CASSQPFGQYSTDTQYF. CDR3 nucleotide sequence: TGTGCCAGCAGCCAACCCTTCGGACAGTATAGCACAGATACGCAGTATTTT.

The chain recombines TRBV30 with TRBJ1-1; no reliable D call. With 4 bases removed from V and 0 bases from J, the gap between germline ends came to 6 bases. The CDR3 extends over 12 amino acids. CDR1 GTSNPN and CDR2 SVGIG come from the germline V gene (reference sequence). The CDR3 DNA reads TGTGCCTGGAAACGGTTGAACACTGAAGCTTTCTTT. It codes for CAWKRLNTEAFF.

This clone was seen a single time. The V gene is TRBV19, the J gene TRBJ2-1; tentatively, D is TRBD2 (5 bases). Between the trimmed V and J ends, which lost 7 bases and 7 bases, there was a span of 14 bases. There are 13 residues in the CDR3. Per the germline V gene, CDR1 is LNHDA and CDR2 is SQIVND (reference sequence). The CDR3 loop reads CASNERPWNEQFF. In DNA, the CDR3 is TGTGCCAGTAATGAGCGGCCCTGGAATGAGCAGTTCTTC.

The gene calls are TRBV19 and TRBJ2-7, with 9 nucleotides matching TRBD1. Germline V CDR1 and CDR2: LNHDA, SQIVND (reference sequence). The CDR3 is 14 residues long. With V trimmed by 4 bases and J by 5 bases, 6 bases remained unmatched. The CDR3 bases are TGTGCCAGTAGTAAAAGGACAGGGGATAACGAGCAGTACTTC. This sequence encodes CASSKRTGDNEQYF.

CDR3 sequence reads: CASSQDSLAGDNNEQFF. The CDR3 bases are TGTGCCAGCAGCCAAGACTCGCTAGCGGGGGACAACAATGAGCAGTTCTTC. This chain connects TRBV4-2 to TRBJ2-1; 10 bases line up with TRBD2. Germline values: CDR1 LGHNA, CDR2 YNFKEQ. V was clipped by 0 bases and J by 5 bases; unmatched bases: 7. This CDR3 is 17 amino acids long.

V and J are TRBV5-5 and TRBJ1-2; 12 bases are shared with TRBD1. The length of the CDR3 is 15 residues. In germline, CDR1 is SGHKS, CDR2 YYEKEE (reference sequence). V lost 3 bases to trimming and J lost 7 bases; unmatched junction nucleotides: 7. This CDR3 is CASSSSGTGGFGYTF. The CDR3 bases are TGTGCCAGCAGCTCATCCGGGACAGGGGGCTTTGGCTACACCTTC. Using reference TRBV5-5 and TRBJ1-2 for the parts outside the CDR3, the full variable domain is DAGVTQSPTHLIKTRGQQVTLRCSPISGHKSVSWYQQVLGQGPQFIFQYYEKEERGRGNFPDRFSARQFPNYSSELNVNALLLGDSALYLCASSSSGTGGFGYTFGSGTRLTVV.

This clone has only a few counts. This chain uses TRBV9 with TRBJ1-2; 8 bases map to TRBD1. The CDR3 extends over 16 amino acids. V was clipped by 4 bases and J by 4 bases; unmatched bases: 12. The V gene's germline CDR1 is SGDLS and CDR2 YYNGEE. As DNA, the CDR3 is TGTGCCAGCAGCCAAACCGGGACAGGCATATCCTATGGCTACACCTTC. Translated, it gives CASSQTGTGISYGYTF.

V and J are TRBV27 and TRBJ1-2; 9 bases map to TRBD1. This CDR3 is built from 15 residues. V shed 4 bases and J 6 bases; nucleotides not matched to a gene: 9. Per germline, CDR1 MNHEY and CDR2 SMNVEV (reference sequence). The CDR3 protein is CASSYGTGIYDGYTF. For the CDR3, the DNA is TGTGCCAGCAGTTATGGGACAGGGATTTATGATGGCTACACCTTC.

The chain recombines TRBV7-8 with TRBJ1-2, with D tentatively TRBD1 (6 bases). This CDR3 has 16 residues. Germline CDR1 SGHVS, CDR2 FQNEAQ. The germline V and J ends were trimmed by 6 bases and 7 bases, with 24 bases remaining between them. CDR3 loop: CASRQLNRGSVAGYTF. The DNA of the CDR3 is TGTGCCAGCAGGCAATTAAATAGGGGGTCCGTGGCTGGCTACACCTTC.

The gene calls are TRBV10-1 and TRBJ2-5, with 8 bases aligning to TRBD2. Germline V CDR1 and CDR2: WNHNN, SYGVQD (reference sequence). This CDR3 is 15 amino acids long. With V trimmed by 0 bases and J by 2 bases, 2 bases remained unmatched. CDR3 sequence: CASSESAGGQETQYF. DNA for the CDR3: TGCGCCAGCAGTGAGTCGGCGGGGGGACAAGAGACCCAGTACTTC.